This T cell receptor (beta chain) was recorded in a study of shared clonotypes between healthy human individuals (TCRdb year 2020). Describing the broader study: A couple of women and a few men aged 18 to 49 years were included in the cohort. For each donor, three plates each were used for CD4 naive and CD4 memory, two plates were used for CD8 naive, and one plate was used for CD8 memory. Each donor's leukapheresis produced roughly between roughly 0.85 and 10 billion PBMCs. To increase sequencing depth and limit assay-specific biases, different laboratories used diverse techniques to prepare libraries and sequence TCR repertoires. To estimate repertoire size and how much clonotypes are shared between individuals, the study performed deep sequencing of blood TCR repertoires from 4 to 6 healthy adults.

The donors were healthy, HIV-negative adults with no recently reported acute infections or vaccinations. All donors were Caucasian adults living in Nashville, Tennessee, USA. CD4+ T cells were enriched by magnetic negative selection; naive cells were then positively selected on CD45RA, and the negative fraction formed the memory subset. Blood was collected by leukapheresis, and PBMCs were isolated by Ficoll-Histopaque density gradient centrifugation and then cryopreserved in liquid nitrogen vapor phase. Analytical flow cytometry was used to check the purity and quantity of every magnetically sorted T cell population. Genomic DNA was isolated from every sorted fraction and measured by UV absorbance on a Nanodrop 2000c. Overall results and qualifications from the work: Larger estimated clonotype richness was generally found for naive subsets than for memory subsets. Sampling was restricted to blood, and TCR repertoires in tissue are likely to differ from TCR repertoires in blood. Compared with non-shared clonotypes, clonotypes shared by all four sorted-subset donors had higher generation probabilities. Incomplete sequencing was indicated by rarefaction of sorted-subset datasets, despite the large sequencing depth. Based on pairwise subsampling, the degree of clonotype sharing among donors was expected to be affected by sequencing depth. Because the study included only a small number of donors, the genetic and exposure-history diversity represented was limited. When a handful of donors were compared, the shared fraction of clonotypes was approximately 5% for naive CD4, roughly 3.3% for naive CD8, 2.3% for memory CD4, and 0.35% to 0.5% for memory CD8.

This clone has just a few counts. Which antigen it targets is not known. Per-nucleotide qualities are absent, and no much larger clonotype sits a single base away. From the germline V gene, CDR1 is SNHLY and CDR2 is FYNNEI. Relative to germline, V is missing 7 bases and J is missing 0 bases, with 15 bases of the junction outside any gene match. The CDR3 has 18 amino acids, counting the end cysteine and phenylalanine. The kept DNA is CDR3 alone, 54 bases in frame from the first base. TCR CDR3 regions were amplified from genomic DNA by multiplex PCR using the deep immunoSEQ assay. Extracted genomic DNA from each cell subset was spread evenly across all wells of several immunoSEQ 96-well plates, with each plate serving as a replicate. For sorted subsets, each replicate PCR was loaded with about 0.2 ug genomic DNA, equivalent to 30,000 or so T cell genomes. Purified libraries were measured with a Qubit 3.0 fluorometer, size-checked on a Bioanalyzer 2100, and measured again with the KAPA Library Quantification kit. Every immunoSEQ 96-well plate was sequenced on a separate single-read 150-cycle Illumina NextSeq 550 flow cell. In the paper's pipeline: The immunoSEQ output contained only junctional sequences without quality scores, so filtering could not match that applied to full-length reads. Sequences were annotated with PyIR, a Python wrapper for IgBLAST v1.9, using IMGT germline references to assign V/J genes and CDR3. Any read was removed if the V/J assignment was weak (E-value above 1e-6), the CDR3 was missing, or the read contained stop codons, out-of-frame junctions, or ambiguous translated residues. V3J clonotypes were defined as sequences sharing the same inferred V gene, J gene, and CDR3 amino acid sequence. Percentage overlap between repertoires was computed as shared unique clonotypes divided by the size of the smaller repertoire. Three approaches were used to assess repertoire richness: RTK rarefaction, the Chao1 estimator, and Recon v2.1 estimates of unobserved clonotypes. OLGA was used to compute generation probabilities for all TCRbeta clonotypes that the gDNA method yielded from a few donors. This is the immuneACCESS table as TCRdb keeps it, with only in-frame sequences that have V and J called. A part of the clones is gone; compared with another copy, unresolved V genes explain less than half, and the rest is unexplained. The D gene and trimming were derived from the DNA, and the V and J assignments and clone size from that table. The sample yields about a million clones; 76% were counted once. Of the sample, about 1.5% is held by the ten largest clones.

The TCR comes from a man between 18 and 35 years old in good health. Sequenced material: memory CD4+ T cells sorted from blood. The sample's cell subset or site label is to be understood as: CD45RA-negative fraction. The rearrangement combines TRBV2 with TRBJ1-3, and 7 junctional nucleotides match TRBD1. The DNA reads TGTGCCAGCAACGACGGTTTCATCCGGGACAGCTCTGGAAACACCATATATTTT. Translated, this gives CASNDGFIRDSSGNTIYF.